This T cell receptor beta chain emerged from a study of blood T cell repertoires in COVID-19. About the study: Sites across the United States, Italy and Spain contributed samples from acute and convalescent COVID-19. The cDNA or gDNA used as material had been derived from T cells, B-cell-depleted T cells, or PBMCs.

CDR1 is SNHLY and CDR2 is FYNNEI in the germline V gene. V shed 5 bases and J 0 bases; nucleotides not matched to a gene: 3. CDR3 length: 15 residues. Original analysis: Reference gene primer amplification in the assay estimated nucleated cell counts. Generated by immunoSEQ multiplex PCR, the TCRdb table keeps only in-frame clones and is missing some. Clone size and the V and J calls come from that table; the DNA yielded D and trimming. The data contain just over 95,000 clones, 75% to 95% of them seen just once; the ten biggest clones take up just over 5%. Material for sequencing was peripheral blood. This TCR derives from a man aged 45-60 years with acute or convalescent COVID-19. The chain uses TRBV2 and TRBJ1-1, with 10 bases aligning to TRBD1. CDR3 in amino acids: CASSRQGAVNTEAFF. CDR3 DNA sequence: TGTGCCAGCAGTCGACAGGGGGCGGTGAACACTGAAGCTTTCTTT.